These 18 T cell receptor beta chains share one sample of origin, sequenced in a study of cytomegalovirus exposure and HLA in healthy donors. With 60 Vbeta and 13 Jbeta primers, the PCR was carried out. Profiling relied on immunoSEQ multiplex PCR, and the TCRdb table lists in-frame clones only, not all of them. The data hold around 120,000 clones, with around three quarters observed a single time. Input material: PBMCs. The receptor source for this set is a woman in her twenties or thirties in good health and CMV-seropositive.

The chain couples TRBV7-6 to TRBJ1-2, with 9 bases lining up with TRBD1. Germline V gives CDR1 SGHVS, CDR2 FNYEAQ. With V trimmed by 5 bases and J by 6 bases, 4 bases remained unmatched. This CDR3 region has 13 residues. CDR3 nucleotides: TGTGCCAGCAGCCTAGGACAGGGGAATGGCTACACCTTC. It specifies CASSLGQGNGYTF.

The chain links TRBV19 to TRBJ1-1; possibly TRBD1 for D (6 bases). Germline loops: CDR1 LNHDA, CDR2 SQIVND (reference sequence). The CDR3 loop spans 13 amino acids. V lost 3 bases and J lost 6, with 11 bases in between. The CDR3 is CASSIGRGSEAFF. CDR3 bases: TGTGCCAGTAGTATTGGAAGGGGGTCTGAAGCTTTCTTT.

The rearrangement links TRBV2 to TRBJ2-3, with a weak D call TRBD1 (5 bases). Germline V gene sequence: CDR1 SNHLY, CDR2 FYNNEI. Trimming removed 8 bases at V and 2 bases at J, with 11 bases between. The CDR3 is made up of 13 amino acids. CDR3 sequence: CASGAETTDTQYF. The DNA for the CDR3 is TGTGCCAGCGGGGCAGAGACCACAGATACGCAGTATTTT. Full variable domain (rest looked up from reference TRBV2 and TRBJ2-3): EPEVTQTPSHQVTQMGQEVILRCVPISNHLYFYWYRQILGQKVEFLVSFYNNEISEKSEIFDDQFSVERPDGSNFTLKIRSTKLEDSAMYFCASGAETTDTQYFGPGTRLTVL.

V and J are TRBV5-5 and TRBJ1-2, with 9 bases aligning to TRBD1. The CDR3 is made up of 14 amino acids. The trim removed 4 bases at V and 7 bases at J, leaving 8 bases unmatched. CDR1 and CDR2 (germline): SGHKS, YYEKEE (reference sequence). The CDR3 spells CASSLKQGAGGYTF. CDR3 in DNA: TGTGCCAGCAGCCTGAAACAGGGGGCCGGTGGCTACACCTTC.

The V call is TRBV2, the J call TRBJ2-1; 7 bases line up with TRBD2. This CDR3 has 16 residues. Trimming removed 7 bases from V and 7 bases from J; junction bases left unmatched: 16. Germline CDR1 SNHLY, CDR2 FYNNEI. The CDR3 region is CASMWGGLLEGNEQFF. As DNA, the CDR3 is TGTGCCAGCATGTGGGGGGGACTTTTGGAGGGGAATGAGCAGTTCTTC.

The chain uses TRBV7-9 and TRBJ2-1; perhaps TRBD1 as D (5 bases). Trimming took off 1 base at V and 7 bases at J, with 14 bases between the two ends. Germline V CDR1 and CDR2: SEHNR, FQNEAQ (reference sequence). CDR3 length: 15 residues. The CDR3 DNA reads TGTGCCAGCAGCTTAGGGGGTGGACACCTAAATGAGCAGTTCTTC. It yields the protein CASSLGGGHLNEQFF.

Worth noting for this clone: At one of its ends the junction is not consistent with the germline gene, which may arise from a read error. V and J are TRBV7-9 and TRBJ1-2; TRBD1 aligns across 10 bases. Germline V gives CDR1 SEHNR, CDR2 FQNEAQ (reference sequence). The CDR3 spans 16 residues. CDR3 region: CSSSRLDRGNNYGYTF. Written as DNA, the CDR3 is TGTTCCAGCAGCCGCCTGGACAGGGGGAATAACTATGGCTACACCTTC.

This clone was seen a few times. This chain joins TRBV30 and TRBJ1-6; D might be TRBD1 (6 bases). This CDR3 contains 15 residues. V was pared by 4 bases and J by 10 bases, with 20 bases between. Germline lookup yields CDR1 GTSNPN and CDR2 SVGIG (reference sequence). CDR3: CAWTRTDRGVSPLHF. DNA of the CDR3: TGTGCCTGGACCCGTACGGACAGAGGGGTGTCACCCCTCCACTTT.

This chain joins TRBV28 and TRBJ2-5; D is perhaps TRBD1 (5 bases). The germline V gene encodes CDR1 MDHEN and CDR2 SYDVKM. The CDR3 loop spans 14 amino acids. The V end lost 3 bases, the J end lost 7 bases, and 15 bases lay between the germline ends. The CDR3 coding sequence is TGTGCCAGCAGTTTCAGGGTCACTAAGGGGACCCAGTACTTC. As protein: CASSFRVTKGTQYF.

The chain recombines TRBV4-3 with TRBJ2-2; 7 nucleotides match TRBD1. The J segment lost 6 bases and the V segment lost 1 base, leaving 8 bases of the junction unmatched. The CDR3 covers 16 residues. Germline-derived CDR1 and CDR2 are LGHNA and YSLEER. The CDR3 DNA reads TGCGCCAGCAGCCAAGGCACAGGGGAGTGGTCCGGGGAGCTGTTTTTT. Translation gives CASSQGTGEWSGELFF.

A few counts support this clone. The J gene is TRBJ2-1, the V gene TRBV5-1; TRBD2 matches 16 bases. V dropped 5 bases and J dropped 8; count of bases not matched to a gene: 4. The CDR3 has 15 amino acids. Germline V gene data show CDR1 as SGHRS and CDR2 as YFSETQ. The CDR3 reads CASRAGTSGGDEQFF. DNA for the CDR3: TGCGCCAGCAGGGCCGGGACTAGCGGGGGGGATGAGCAGTTCTTC.

J is TRBJ1-5 and V is TRBV7-2, with D perhaps matching TRBD1 (6 bases). Germline CDR1 and CDR2: SGHTA and FQGNSA. Trimming cost V 1 base and J 9 bases, with 10 bases left between them. This CDR3 is built from 13 residues. The CDR3 here is CASSLGTARPQHF. CDR3 DNA: TGTGCCAGCAGCTTAGGGACAGCTAGGCCCCAGCATTTT.

This clone was recorded a few times. CDR3 protein: CASSQPGQGHEKLFF. The CDR3, as DNA: TGCGCCAGCAGCCAACCGGGACAGGGTCATGAAAAACTGTTTTTT. The gene calls are TRBV4-1 and TRBJ1-4; TRBD1 aligns across 9 bases. Germline V gives CDR1 MGHRA, CDR2 YSYEKL. This CDR3 is 15 amino acids long. Unmatched junction bases numbered 4, after V lost 2 bases and J lost 6 bases.

The chain recombines TRBV30 with TRBJ1-3; 10 bases align to TRBD1. Germline CDR1 reads GTSNPN; CDR2 reads SVGIG (reference sequence). V lost 6 bases, J lost 1 base, and 15 bases stayed unmatched. This CDR3 is built from 18 residues. The CDR3 region has the DNA TGTGCCTGCACCCCCCGTCGAGGGACAGGGGTGTCTGGAAACACCATATATTTT. Residues: CACTPRRGTGVSGNTIYF. Full variable domain (missing parts from reference TRBV30 and TRBJ1-3): SQTIHQWPATLVQPVGSPLSLECTVEGTSNPNLYWYRQAAGRGLQLLFYSVGIGQISSEVPQNLSASRPQDRQFILSSKKLLLSDSGFYLCACTPRRGTGVSGNTIYFGEGSWLTVV.

This clone was seen a handful of times. The rearrangement links TRBV27 to TRBJ1-1; D is unclear. This CDR3 contains 20 residues. CDR1 and CDR2 (germline): MNHEY, SMNVEV (reference sequence). The V gene lost 8 bases and the J gene lost 1 base, with 32 bases spanning the gap. The CDR3 region is CASPAGVGSPPGYTNTEAFF. CDR3 in DNA: TGTGCCAGCCCCGCCGGTGTCGGCAGCCCTCCGGGGTATACGAACACTGAAGCTTTCTTT.

As for this clone: The germline gene is not matched at one end of the junction; a read error may be the cause. This chain links TRBV5-4 with TRBJ2-2; weak D call: TRBD2 (7 bases). CDR1 is SGHNT, CDR2 YYREEE, per germline (reference sequence). The CDR3 length is 15 residues. The DNA for the CDR3 is TGTGCCAGCAGGTTGGGGGGGGGCGACACCGGGGAGCTGTTTTTT. Translated, it gives CASRLGGGDTGELFF.

On this clone: The germline gene is not matched at one end of the junction; a read error may be the cause. This chain joins TRBV4-3 and TRBJ1-2; D gene ambiguous. The CDR3 contains 12 residues. The germline CDR1 and CDR2 sequences are LGHNA and YSLEER. The CDR3 DNA sequence: TGCGCCAGCGGCCAAGGACGGGATGGCTACACCTTC. It yields the protein CASGQGRDGYTF.

The chain carries TRBV4-2 and TRBJ2-3, with 11 positions matching TRBD2. The CDR3 has 17 amino acids. Trimming cost V 1 base and J 3 bases; bases outside gene matches: 6. Germline V gene data show CDR1 as LGHNA and CDR2 as YNFKEQ. The CDR3 sequence: CASSQVGASGGTDTQYF. The CDR3, as DNA: TGTGCCAGCAGCCAAGTTGGGGCTAGCGGGGGGACAGATACGCAGTATTTT.